This T cell receptor beta chain was identified in a study of PD-L1 blockade in urothelial cancer. Whole-study context: Twenty-five of the 29 patients were men with bladder-origin urothelial cancer. The researchers analyzed blood 3 weeks (second dose) and 6 weeks after treatment start.

Profiling relied on immunoSEQ multiplex PCR, and the TCRdb table lists in-frame clones only, not all of them. The table shows about 48,000 clones, with approximately 86% occurring only once. CDR3 length equals 16 residues. Germline V CDR1 and CDR2: SGHNT, YYREEE (reference sequence). Trimming stripped 4 bases from V and 2 bases from J, with 16 bases between. Time point: peripheral blood 6 weeks after treatment start. The sequencing used PBMCs, collected around atezolizumab (anti-PD-L1) treatment. This chain links TRBV5-4 with TRBJ2-1; D is possibly TRBD1 (6 bases). The receptor comes from a man aged 55 to 70 with urothelial cancer. The CDR3 is CASSQGPASTYNEQFF. CDR3 sequence (DNA): TGTGCCAGCAGCCAGGGGCCGGCAAGCACCTACAATGAGCAGTTCTTC.